A selection of T cell receptor beta chains follows, all from one sample in a study of cytomegalovirus exposure and HLA in healthy donors. The assay was immunoSEQ multiplex PCR, and TCRdb's table has in-frame clones only and misses some. The sample contains 100,000 to 150,000 clones, 73% of which appear only once. The sequenced material came from PBMCs. The source is a man aged 60 to 75 in good health and CMV-seropositive. CDR3s include the opening cysteine and the closing phenylalanine or tryptophan. The D gene is left open where the match is weak. Part of the rows lack a size; the others show once, few, many or a class for expanded clones.

CDR3 DNA,CDR3 protein,D gene,V gene,clone size,J gene
TGTGCCATCAGTGACTCCACAGATACGCAGTATTTT,CAISDSTDTQYF,NA,TRBV10-3,few,TRBJ2-3
TGTGCCAGCAGCGTACCGGGGGGCGAGCAGTACTTC,CASSVPGGEQYF,TRBD2,TRBV9,NA,TRBJ2-7
TGTGCCAGCAGCTCTTCCTTGAGGGTTGGGTCCTACGAGCAGTACTTC,CASSSSLRVGSYEQYF,NA,TRBV7-9,NA,TRBJ2-7
TGTGCCATCAGACAGGGGTTACAAAACACCGGGGAGCTGTTTTTT,CAIRQGLQNTGELFF,TRBD1,TRBV10-3,NA,TRBJ2-2
TGCAGCGTTGTGGTCGGGGGGGCGACCCAGTACTTC,CSVVVGGATQYF,TRBD2,TRBV29-1,NA,TRBJ2-5
TGCGCCAGCAGTCCGACAGCCCGAAGGCAGCCCCAGCATTTT,CASSPTARRQPQHF,NA,TRBV10-1,few,TRBJ1-5
TGTGCCACCAGACACATTAGCCAAACGGGCTACACCTTC,CATRHISQTGYTF,NA,TRBV9,few,TRBJ1-2
TGTGCCAGCACACCCCGAGGGATGGGGGCCACAGATACGCAGTATTTT,CASTPRGMGATDTQYF,NA,TRBV27,NA,TRBJ2-3
TGTGCTAGCAGCCGAGGACAGGGGATGGGAGAGACCCAGTACTTC,CASSRGQGMGETQYF,TRBD1,TRBV7-7,NA,TRBJ2-5
TGCAGCGTTGAGGGACAGGGGGCCATGAACACTGAAGCTTTCTTT,CSVEGQGAMNTEAFF,TRBD1,TRBV29-1,NA,TRBJ1-1
TGTGCCAGCAGCTTAAACCGAGACAATGAGCAGTTCTTC,CASSLNRDNEQFF,NA,TRBV7-3,NA,TRBJ2-1
TGTGCTAGCAGCCGGGACACAAACACCGGGGAGCTGTTTTTT,CASSRDTNTGELFF,NA,TRBV7-7,NA,TRBJ2-2
TGTGCCAGCAGCCGGGGACTTTCTTGGGAGACCCAGTACTTC,CASSRGLSWETQYF,NA,TRBV9,NA,TRBJ2-5
TGTGCCAGCAGCACAATCAGGGGCCTGGATACGCAGTATTTT,CASSTIRGLDTQYF,NA,TRBV6-5,NA,TRBJ2-3
TGTGCCAGCGACAGGAGGAACACTGAAGCTTTCTTT,CASDRRNTEAFF,NA,TRBV2,NA,TRBJ1-1
TGTGCCAGCAGCTCAAACAGGGGTGGAGGCAATCAGCCCCAGCATTTT,CASSSNRGGGNQPQHF,TRBD1,TRBV11-2,NA,TRBJ1-5
TGTGCCAGCAAGACAGACCCTTCTGATTCACCCCTCCACTTT,CASKTDPSDSPLHF,NA,TRBV2,NA,TRBJ1-6
TGTGCCAGCAGCTTGAGCCCCCAAGGAGGACGGGGGGGCCTCGAGACCCAGTACTTC,CASSLSPQGGRGGLETQYF,TRBD2,TRBV5-4,NA,TRBJ2-5
TGTGCCAGCAGCTCTCGGGAAGGAGGGTCTGAAGCTTTCTTT,CASSSREGGSEAFF,NA,TRBV13,NA,TRBJ1-1
TGTGCCAGCAGTACGAGGAGACAGAGCCTAGGGACCATATATTTT,CASSTRRQSLGTIYF,NA,TRBV28,NA,TRBJ1-3
TGTGCCAGCTCACCCGTCGGACAGGTCCCAGGCTACACCTTC,CASSPVGQVPGYTF,TRBD1,TRBV18,NA,TRBJ1-2
TGTGCCAGCAGCGAGAACATACAGGGGTTCAAGGGCTACACCTTC,CASSENIQGFKGYTF,TRBD1,TRBV5-4,NA,TRBJ1-2
TGTGCCAGCAGCTTAGATCGGGAGCAGGGGGCGTACCTAAGTGGGGAGCTGTTTTTT,CASSLDREQGAYLSGELFF,TRBD1,TRBV11-3,few,TRBJ2-2
TGCGCCAGCAGCCAACCCAGGGGGGCTGGAAACACCATATATTTT,CASSQPRGAGNTIYF,TRBD1,TRBV4-1,NA,TRBJ1-3
TGCAGCGTTGGGGGGGGCCAGCACCATGAGCAGTTCTTC,CSVGGGQHHEQFF,NA,TRBV29-1,NA,TRBJ2-1
TGTGCTAGTGGTAGCGGGGGATACACAGATACGCAGTATTTT,CASGSGGYTDTQYF,TRBD2,TRBV12-5,NA,TRBJ2-3
TGTGCCAGCAGTGAAACCTATAACTATGGCTACACCTTC,CASSETYNYGYTF,NA,TRBV2,NA,TRBJ1-2
TGTGCCAGCAGGCAGGGTGGGGCCAGAAGTACAGATACGCAGTATTTT,CASRQGGARSTDTQYF,NA,TRBV7-3,NA,TRBJ2-3
TGTGCCAGCAGCTTACAGGGTGTGAACACTGAAGCTTTCTTT,CASSLQGVNTEAFF,NA,TRBV11-2,NA,TRBJ1-1
TGTGCCAGCAGCGGCGAGGACAGGCTCCCCGGGGAGCTGTTTTTT,CASSGEDRLPGELFF,TRBD1,TRBV11-3,NA,TRBJ2-2
TGCGCCAGCAGCTTGGCACAGGACGGCGGCTACACCTTC,CASSLAQDGGYTF,NA,TRBV5-1,NA,TRBJ1-2
TGTGCCAGCAGTGAATATGGGCCCCAACAAGTGTCACCCCTCCACTTT,CASSEYGPQQVSPLHF,NA,TRBV2,few,TRBJ1-6
TGTGCCAGCAGCCCACCCGGGGTGAGGGGGCGGTACACCGGGGAGCTGTTTTTT,CASSPPGVRGRYTGELFF,TRBD1,TRBV7-9,NA,TRBJ2-2
TGTGCCAGCAGGGAAACGACAGGGTCGGCGGCTAACTATGGCTACACCTTC,CASRETTGSAANYGYTF,TRBD1,TRBV2,NA,TRBJ1-2
TGTGCCAGCAGCCCTAGACTAGCGAGTCCCTACGAGCAGTACTTC,CASSPRLASPYEQYF,TRBD2,TRBV7-9,NA,TRBJ2-7
TGTGCCAGCAGCTTCCAGGGGCAGCTTAATGAAAAACTGTTTTTT,CASSFQGQLNEKLFF,NA,TRBV7-9,NA,TRBJ1-4
TGTGCCAGCAGCTTAACAGGGGGCGGCTACACCTTC,CASSLTGGGYTF,TRBD1,TRBV7-3,few,TRBJ1-2
TGCAGTGCTACCCTTCGGGGTAAGCAGTACTTC,CSATLRGKQYF,NA,TRBV20-1,NA,TRBJ2-7
TGCGCCAGCAGCCAAGTAGCGGGGGCGTTTAATGAGCAGTTCTTC,CASSQVAGAFNEQFF,TRBD2,TRBV4-1,NA,TRBJ2-1
TGTGCCAGCAGAGCTAAAGAAGGGGCCAGATCTGGGGCCAACGTCCTGACTTTC,CASRAKEGARSGANVLTF,NA,TRBV5-4,NA,TRBJ2-6
TGTGCCAGTAGCCGAGGGCCTTCCCTCACAGATACGCAGTATTTT,CASSRGPSLTDTQYF,NA,TRBV19,NA,TRBJ2-3
TGTGCCTGGAGTGACCTCCCCGGGCAAGAGACCCAGTACTTC,CAWSDLPGQETQYF,NA,TRBV30,NA,TRBJ2-5
TGTGCCTGGAGTGAGGGGGCGTATCAGCCCCAGCATTTT,CAWSEGAYQPQHF,TRBD1,TRBV30,few,TRBJ1-5
TGTGCCAGCAGTGGAGTTGGGACTAGCGGGGGGGCCCGGTTCTTC,CASSGVGTSGGARFF,TRBD2,TRBV2,NA,TRBJ2-1
TGTGCCAGCAGACCTCGGGTTTCCTATGGCTACACCTTC,CASRPRVSYGYTF,NA,TRBV5-4,NA,TRBJ1-2
TGCAGCGCGTCCTCAGGGGGTGGTGGCTACACCTTC,CSASSGGGGYTF,TRBD1,TRBV29-1,NA,TRBJ1-2
TGTGCCAGCAGCGCCGAAACTAGCACTGAAGCTTTCTTT,CASSAETSTEAFF,NA,TRBV11-1,NA,TRBJ1-1
TGTGCCAGCAGTGGGGACAGGGTCACCTTC,CASSGDRVTF,TRBD1,TRBV28,NA,TRBJ1-2
TGTGCCAGCAGCTTGGATGTGGGCTTCAGCACAGATACGCAGTATTTT,CASSLDVGFSTDTQYF,NA,TRBV5-6,NA,TRBJ2-3
TGTGCCAGCAGTGAGACTAGAGCCTCCGAGCAGTACTTC,CASSETRASEQYF,NA,TRBV6-4,NA,TRBJ2-7
TGTGCCAGCAGCCGGGACAGAAACACTGAAGCTTTCTTT,CASSRDRNTEAFF,TRBD1,TRBV5-4,many,TRBJ1-1
TGTGCCAGCAGTGACATCCCCCGGAGGCCCGCCGGGGAGCTGTTTTTT,CASSDIPRRPAGELFF,NA,TRBV6-4,NA,TRBJ2-2
TGTGCCAATACAACCGGGACAGAGGGTTTTGGGAAACTGTTTTTT,CANTTGTEGFGKLFF,TRBD1,TRBV28,NA,TRBJ1-4
TGCGCCAGCAGCTCGGGGATCACGACGAACACTGAAGCTTTCTTT,CASSSGITTNTEAFF,NA,TRBV5-1,NA,TRBJ1-1
TGCGCCAGCAGCCCCGACCCATCAGGAACTGAAGCTTTCTTT,CASSPDPSGTEAFF,NA,TRBV5-1,NA,TRBJ1-1
TGTGCCAGCAGCTTTAATCGGGGTTTAATGACTAATGAAAAACTGTTTTTT,CASSFNRGLMTNEKLFF,NA,TRBV5-8,NA,TRBJ1-4